The sequence of this T cell receptor beta chain was determined in a study of blood T cell repertoires in COVID-19. Across the whole study: The cDNA or gDNA used as material had been derived from T cells, B-cell-depleted T cells, or PBMCs.

Trimming took 3 bases from V and 5 from J, leaving 20 bases between them. The CDR3 extends over 16 amino acids. Germline CDR1 KGHSH, CDR2 LQKENI. Repertoires were generated with immunoSEQ multiplex PCR, while TCRdb's copy carries only in-frame clones and drops some. The sample consists of fewer than 150,000 clones, 85% of them appearing once. This chain joins TRBV18 and TRBJ2-7; maybe TRBD2 (6 bases). This clonotype originated in a man aged 45 to 65 with acute or convalescent COVID-19. Material: peripheral blood. For the CDR3, the DNA is TGTGCCAGCTCACCGGTGCGGGATGGGACGCACGACGAGCAGTACTTC. Its protein is CASSPVRDGTHDEQYF.